This is a list of T cell receptor beta chains from one sample in a study of T cells after posttransplantation cyclophosphamide. Using immunoSEQ multiplex PCR, the repertoire was profiled, and TCRdb retains in-frame clones only, with some absent. The sample is made up of about 37,000 clones, none counted only once. Sample: PBMCs. The receptors were sampled from a man aged 25 to 45 in good health and a related stem cell transplant donor. The CDR3 runs from the conserved cysteine through the conserved F or W. A D gene is named only where the DNA matches it firmly. Clone size is not always given. Where it is, it says once, few, many or a class for expanded clones.

J: TRBJ2-1
size: many
D: TRBD2
V: TRBV12-5
CDR3: CASGLPTSGGNNEQFF
DNA: TGTGCTAGTGGTCTGCCGACTAGCGGGGGGAACAATGAGCAGTTCTTC

J: TRBJ2-7
size: many
D: TRBD2
V: TRBV7-7
CDR3: CASSPLAGELYEQYF
DNA: TGTGCCAGCAGTCCACTAGCGGGGGAACTTTACGAGCAGTACTTC

J: TRBJ1-5
size: many
D: .
V: TRBV7-9
CDR3: CASSSSQGTRNQPQHF
DNA: TGTGCCAGCAGCTCGTCGCAGGGCACGCGAAATCAGCCCCAGCATTTT

J: TRBJ2-1
size: many
D: TRBD2
V: TRBV4-3
CDR3: CASSQTSGSYNEQFF
DNA: TGCGCCAGCAGTCAGACTAGCGGCTCCTACAATGAGCAGTTCTTC

J: TRBJ1-3
size: many
D: .
V: TRBV9
CDR3: CASSVGVSTTGNTIYF
DNA: TGTGCCAGCAGCGTAGGGGTGTCGACTACGGGAAACACCATATATTTT

J: TRBJ2-7
size: many
D: TRBD1
V: TRBV19
CDR3: CASSMDRGYEQYF
DNA: TGTGCCAGTAGTATGGACAGGGGGTACGAGCAGTACTTC

J: TRBJ2-5
size: many
D: .
V: TRBV7-7
CDR3: CASSPTPVQGETQYF
DNA: TGTGCCAGCAGCCCGACCCCCGTTCAGGGAGAGACCCAGTACTTC

J: TRBJ2-4
size: many
D: TRBD1
V: TRBV5-6
CDR3: CASSLGQGKNIQYF
DNA: TGTGCCAGCAGCTTAGGACAGGGGAAAAACATTCAGTACTTC

J: TRBJ2-7
size: .
D: .
V: TRBV6-2/TRBV6-3
CDR3: CASSLALREQYF
DNA: TGTGCCAGCAGTTTAGCTTTGCGCGAGCAGTACTTC

J: TRBJ2-4
size: many
D: TRBD2
V: TRBV23-1
CDR3: CASSQSRRAGGLLAKNIQYF
DNA: TGCGCCAGCAGTCAATCGCGTCGAGCGGGGGGATTATTAGCCAAAAACATTCAGTACTTC

J: TRBJ2-3
size: few
D: TRBD2
V: TRBV6-2/TRBV6-3
CDR3: CASSYGDPTSGGAGDTQYF
DNA: TGTGCCAGCAGTTACGGCGACCCGACTAGCGGGGGGGCAGGGGATACGCAGTATTTT

J: TRBJ2-7
size: many
D: TRBD2
V: TRBV6-1
CDR3: CASKVAGGLYEQYF
DNA: TGTGCCAGCAAGGTAGCGGGGGGCCTCTACGAGCAGTACTTC

J: TRBJ2-5
size: .
D: TRBD2
V: TRBV11-2
CDR3: CASSFSGGAQETQYF
DNA: TGTGCCAGCAGCTTTAGCGGGGGCGCGCAAGAGACCCAGTACTTC

J: TRBJ2-2
size: few
D: TRBD2
V: TRBV9
CDR3: CASSAGLAVGELFF
DNA: TGTGCCAGCAGCGCGGGACTAGCGGTCGGGGAGCTGTTTTTT

J: TRBJ2-4
size: few
D: TRBD2
V: TRBV13
CDR3: CASSALAGGHQYF
DNA: TGTGCCAGCAGCGCCCTAGCGGGGGGACATCAGTACTTC

J: TRBJ1-5
size: many
D: .
V: TRBV6-2/TRBV6-3
CDR3: CASSYSRRVDQPQHF
DNA: TGTGCCAGCAGTTACTCTCGGAGGGTGGATCAGCCCCAGCATTTT

J: TRBJ2-5
size: .
D: TRBD2
V: TRBV5-1
CDR3: CASSLDGGRQETQYF
DNA: TGCGCCAGCAGCTTGGACGGGGGGAGACAAGAGACCCAGTACTTC

J: TRBJ2-3
size: .
D: TRBD2
V: TRBV7-6
CDR3: CASSLTGGSGGITQYF
DNA: TGTGCCAGCAGCCTCACCGGGGGTAGCGGGGGGATTACGCAGTATTTT

J: TRBJ1-2
size: .
D: TRBD1
V: TRBV29-1
CDR3: CSVVTGGNYGYTF
DNA: TGCAGCGTTGTTACAGGGGGCAACTATGGCTACACCTTC

J: TRBJ2-3
size: many
D: .
V: TRBV24-1
CDR3: CATSRGNPPDTQYF
DNA: TGTGCCACCAGTCGGGGGAATCCCCCAGATACGCAGTATTTT

J: TRBJ1-3
size: many
D: .
V: TRBV14
CDR3: CASSQALAGLDGNTIYF
DNA: TGTGCCAGCAGCCAAGCCTTGGCAGGGTTGGATGGAAACACCATATATTTT

J: TRBJ2-7
size: .
D: .
V: TRBV6-2/TRBV6-3
CDR3: CASGERITYEQYF
DNA: TGTGCCAGCGGGGAGCGGATAACCTACGAGCAGTACTTC

J: TRBJ1-5
size: many
D: .
V: TRBV15
CDR3: CATRGVGADQPQHF
DNA: TGTGCCACCAGGGGGGTGGGGGCAGATCAGCCCCAGCATTTT

J: TRBJ2-7
size: many
D: TRBD1
V: TRBV19
CDR3: CASSSPKRTGDYEQYF
DNA: TGTGCCAGTAGTTCTCCCAAGAGGACAGGGGATTACGAGCAGTACTTC

J: TRBJ2-3
size: .
D: TRBD1
V: TRBV5-1
CDR3: CASSLDSGTGDTDTQYF
DNA: TGCGCCAGCAGCTTAGACTCCGGGACAGGGGACACAGATACGCAGTATTTT

J: TRBJ1-5
size: many
D: TRBD1
V: TRBV12-3/TRBV12-4
CDR3: CASRRMTGGTQPQHF
DNA: TGTGCCAGCAGGAGGATGACAGGGGGCACTCAGCCCCAGCATTTT

J: TRBJ1-2
size: many
D: .
V: TRBV10-2
CDR3: CASSPDTYNYGYTF
DNA: TGCGCCAGCAGTCCGGACACGTATAACTATGGCTACACCTTC

J: TRBJ2-5
size: few
D: TRBD2
V: TRBV24-1
CDR3: CATSDFGGETQYF
DNA: TGTGCCACCAGTGATTTCGGGGGGGAGACCCAGTACTTC

J: TRBJ1-5
size: few
D: .
V: TRBV7-1
CDR3: CARSSLSTGPAQHF
DNA: TGTGCCAGAAGCTCACTCAGTACAGGGCCAGCCCAGCATTTT

J: TRBJ1-4
size: many
D: TRBD1
V: TRBV4-2
CDR3: CASSPTLTDRGEKLFF
DNA: TGTGCCAGCAGCCCCACGCTGACAGACAGGGGTGAAAAACTGTTTTTT

J: TRBJ2-1
size: many
D: .
V: TRBV6-5
CDR3: CASRTGTVGGEQFF
DNA: TGTGCCAGCAGGACCGGGACTGTTGGGGGGGAGCAGTTCTTC

J: TRBJ1-1
size: many
D: .
V: TRBV2
CDR3: CASGRGRNTEAFF
DNA: TGTGCCAGCGGTCGGGGTAGGAACACTGAAGCTTTCTTT

J: TRBJ2-5
size: .
D: .
V: TRBV4-1
CDR3: CASSQVLALETQYF
DNA: TGCGCCAGCAGCCAAGTACTAGCCCTCGAGACCCAGTACTTC

J: TRBJ1-4
size: many
D: .
V: TRBV19
CDR3: CASSHRATNEKLFF
DNA: TGTGCCAGTAGCCACAGGGCGACTAATGAAAAACTGTTTTTT

J: TRBJ2-5
size: .
D: TRBD1
V: TRBV12-3/TRBV12-4
CDR3: CASSFGTGSETQYF
DNA: TGTGCCAGCAGTTTTGGGACAGGGAGCGAGACCCAGTACTTC

J: TRBJ2-2
size: many
D: .
V: TRBV18
CDR3: CASSPPATYNTGELFF
DNA: TGTGCCAGCTCACCACCTGCGACTTATAATACCGGGGAGCTGTTTTTT

J: TRBJ1-1
size: many
D: TRBD1
V: TRBV14
CDR3: CASSIRTGRNTEAFF
DNA: TGTGCCAGCAGCATTCGGACAGGGCGGAACACTGAAGCTTTCTTT

J: TRBJ1-1
size: .
D: .
V: TRBV20-1
CDR3: CSTHQNTEAFF
DNA: TGCAGTACACATCAGAACACTGAAGCTTTCTTT